Described below is a single TCR beta chain sequence and its context. The sequence runs out 3 residues before the end of the CDR3; the remainder is reconstructed from the germline J gene. This sample was taken from a study of T cells in women clearing cervical HPV infection. Assay used: immunoSEQ multiplex PCR; TCRdb lists only in-frame clones, some missing. Its table records about 46,000 clones. Per the germline V gene, CDR1 is MNHNS and CDR2 is SASEGT. The CDR3 runs to 17 residues. Trimming shortened V by 0 bases and J by 7 bases, and 16 bases separated the two germline ends. Sequencing input: blood buffy coat. The gene calls are TRBV6-1 and TRBJ1-6, with D maybe TRBD1 (6 bases). The TCR originated in a woman between 18 and 70 years old with a cervical HPV16 infection that either progressed to CIN3+ or cleared (not recorded which). CDR3 bases read: TGTGCCAGCAGTGAAGCGCTGGAGGGGACACGGAATTCACCC. Encoded protein: CASSEALEGTRNSP. The entire CDR3 protein reads CASSEALEGTRNSPLHF.